The 18 T cell receptor beta chains presented below share a single source sample, sequenced in a study of cytomegalovirus exposure and HLA in healthy donors. PCR amplification relied on 60 Vbeta primers (plus 13 Jbeta primers). TCRdb's table, derived via immunoSEQ multiplex PCR, lists solely in-frame clones and lacks some. The data show over 100,000 clones, with roughly 80% seen just once and roughly 20% held by the top ten. The specimen was PBMCs. Source of these receptors: a man aged 25 to 40 in good health and CMV-seropositive.

The rearrangement uses TRBV5-1 and TRBJ1-4, with 9 bases identical to TRBD1. V lost 4 bases to trimming and J lost 5 bases; unmatched junction nucleotides: 3. This CDR3 contains 14 residues. The V gene's germline CDR1 is SGHRS and CDR2 YFSETQ. The CDR3 DNA reads TGCGCCAGCAGCACCGGGACAGGGAATGAAAAACTGTTTTTT. Its protein is CASSTGTGNEKLFF. The full variable domain, rest sourced from reference TRBV5-1 and TRBJ1-4, is KAGVTQTPRYLIKTRGQQVTLSCSPISGHRSVSWYQQTPGQGLQFLFEYFSETQRNKGNFPGRFSGRQFSNSRSEMNVSTLELGDSALYLCASSTGTGNEKLFFGSGTQLSVL.

The rearrangement uses TRBV10-3 and TRBJ1-1; D may be TRBD1 (6 bases). CDR1 is ENHRY, CDR2 SYGVKD, per germline. The CDR3 is 14 residues long. The V end was cut by 9 bases, the J end by 4 bases, with 18 bases between. CDR3 protein: CAMSRDIYGTEAFF. CDR3 in DNA: TGTGCCATGTCCCGGGACATTTATGGCACTGAAGCTTTCTTT.

V gene TRBV5-1 combines with J gene TRBJ1-3, with TRBD1 identical over 7 bases. The CDR3 runs to 15 residues. Germline V gene lookup returns CDR1 SGHRS and CDR2 YFSETQ. V lost 0 bases to trimming and J lost 4 bases; unmatched junction nucleotides: 4. DNA of the CDR3: TGCGCCAGCAGCTTGGCAGAGACAGGGGGAAACACCATATATTTT. It codes for CASSLAETGGNTIYF.

This clone was picked up a small number of times. V gene TRBV6-6 combines with J gene TRBJ2-7; the match to TRBD2 covers 9 bases. V was pared by 5 bases and J by 2 bases, with 10 bases of the junction left unmatched. This CDR3 has 16 residues. Germline-derived CDR1 and CDR2 are MNHNY and SVGAGI (reference sequence). The CDR3 spells CASSTRGGGRAYEQYV. In DNA, the CDR3 is TGTGCCAGCAGTACCCGAGGGGGCGGGAGGGCCTACGAGCAGTACGTC.

The chain is built from TRBV11-2 and TRBJ1-1; D not resolved. CDR1 SGHAT and CDR2 FQNNGV come from the germline V gene. The CDR3 runs to 13 residues. Trimming took off 0 bases at V and 5 bases at J, with 7 bases between the two ends. This CDR3 is CASSLERGTEAFF. The CDR3 DNA reads TGTGCCAGCAGCTTAGAGAGAGGAACTGAAGCTTTCTTT.

The V gene is TRBV11-3, the J gene TRBJ2-1, with D maybe TRBD2 (6 bases). Germline V lookup: CDR1 SGHNT, CDR2 YENEEA. This CDR3 spans 12 amino acids. The V gene lost 2 bases and the J gene lost 10 bases, with 9 bases spanning the gap. The CDR3 reads CASSLNAGEQFF. In DNA form, the CDR3 reads TGTGCCAGCAGCTTAAACGCGGGAGAGCAGTTCTTC.

This sequence joins TRBV5-1 and TRBJ1-1; D is possibly TRBD1 (6 bases). V gave up 4 bases and J gave up 1 base, with 14 bases separating them. The CDR3 has 15 amino acids. In germline, CDR1 is SGHRS, CDR2 YFSETQ. The CDR3 coding sequence is TGCGCCAGCAGCGATTCGACAGGCGGGAACACTGAAGCTTTCTTT. It yields the protein CASSDSTGGNTEAFF.

The chain couples TRBV30 to TRBJ1-5; D is undetermined. The CDR3 has 12 residues. V was cut by 0 bases and J by 4 bases, with 4 bases left in between. Germline V CDR1 and CDR2: GTSNPN, SVGIG (reference sequence). CDR3 region: CAWSVLNQPQHF. CDR3 nucleotide sequence: TGTGCCTGGAGTGTACTTAATCAGCCCCAGCATTTT. The variable domain in full, completed from reference TRBV30 and TRBJ1-5, reads SQTIHQWPATLVQPVGSPLSLECTVEGTSNPNLYWYRQAAGRGLQLLFYSVGIGQISSEVPQNLSASRPQDRQFILSSKKLLLSDSGFYLCAWSVLNQPQHFGDGTRLSIL.

The chain links TRBV13 to TRBJ1-2; D is uncertain. The germline gives CDR1 PRHDT, CDR2 FYEKMQ (reference sequence). With 5 bases removed from V and 7 bases from J, the gap between germline ends came to 8 bases. The CDR3 has 11 amino acids. The CDR3 is CASSGGRGYTF. The CDR3 coding sequence is TGTGCCAGCAGCGGAGGACGTGGCTACACCTTC.

This clone has a handful of counts. The chain uses TRBV4-1 and TRBJ2-3, with 9 bases identical to TRBD2. CDR3 length equals 15 residues. Trimming cost V 4 bases and J 6 bases; bases outside gene matches: 8. Germline assignment: CDR1 MGHRA and CDR2 YSYEKL. CDR3 residues: CASSRVVAGDDTQYF. The CDR3 DNA sequence: TGCGCCAGCAGCCGGGTAGTAGCGGGGGATGATACGCAGTATTTT.

The gene calls are TRBV13 and TRBJ1-1; tentatively, D is TRBD1 (5 bases). CDR1 is PRHDT, CDR2 FYEKMQ, per germline (reference sequence). This CDR3 has 15 amino acids. Trimming shortened V by 2 bases and J by 5 bases, and 15 bases separated the two germline ends. In DNA, the CDR3 is TGTGCCAGCAGCTTAATGGGGGGGATCTGGACTGAAGCTTTCTTT. Its protein product is CASSLMGGIWTEAFF.

In this sample, this clone turned up a few times. The chain uses TRBV11-3 and TRBJ1-5, with a weak D call TRBD1 (5 bases). Trimming stripped 0 bases from V and 0 bases from J, with 6 bases between. From germline, CDR1 is SGHNT and CDR2 YENEEA. CDR3 length: 15 residues. In DNA, the CDR3 is TGTGCCAGCAGCTTAGACGGGGGTAGCAATCAGCCCCAGCATTTT. This sequence encodes CASSLDGGSNQPQHF.

The CDR3 DNA is TGTGCCATCAGTGCGACCCAGGTTACTGAAGCTTTCTTT. The encoded protein is CAISATQVTEAFF. The chain joins TRBV10-3 to TRBJ1-1; the D is unclear. CDR3 size: 13 residues. Looked up from germline, CDR1 is ENHRY and CDR2 is SYGVKD. V lost 4 bases and J lost 5, with 11 bases in between.

The chain carries TRBV7-9 and TRBJ2-1, with TRBD2 matching 8 bases. Germline CDR1 SEHNR, CDR2 FQNEAQ (reference sequence). With V trimmed by 8 bases and J by 7 bases, 10 bases remained unmatched. The CDR3 spans 14 residues. The CDR3 DNA reads TGTGCCAGCGAGGCGGGAGGCCACCGTAATGAGCAGTTCTTC. This sequence encodes CASEAGGHRNEQFF.

The genes are TRBV2 and TRBJ2-3; 7 bases align to TRBD2. V shed 6 bases and J 0 bases; nucleotides not matched to a gene: 12. CDR3 length: 17 amino acids. The germline gives CDR1 SNHLY, CDR2 FYNNEI. The CDR3 DNA follows: TGTGCCAGCAGGGAAATAACTAGCGACACTAGCACAGATACGCAGTATTTT. This translates into CASREITSDTSTDTQYF.

V gene TRBV30 combines with J gene TRBJ1-1, with D perhaps TRBD1 (5 bases). The V gene lost 3 bases and the J gene lost 0 bases, with 20 bases spanning the gap. Germline V lookup: CDR1 GTSNPN, CDR2 SVGIG (reference sequence). The CDR3 is 17 residues long. The CDR3 nucleotides read TGTGCCTGGAGCGCCTCACGGGTGTCAGGGATGAACACTGAAGCTTTCTTT. This sequence encodes CAWSASRVSGMNTEAFF.

The chain employs TRBV23-1 and TRBJ2-7; 11 bases line up with TRBD2. TRBV23-1 belongs to the ORF category, with a function that is uncertain. The ends lost 1 base at V and 2 bases at J; junction bases unmatched: 13. This CDR3 contains 19 residues. CDR3 coding DNA: TGCGCCAGCAGTCAATGGAACAGGGGGACTAGCGGAGGCACCTACGAGCAGTACGTC. Protein sequence: CASSQWNRGTSGGTYEQYV.

The gene calls are TRBV9 and TRBJ2-2; the D is unclear. Germline lookup yields CDR1 SGDLS and CDR2 YYNGEE. The length of the CDR3 is 16 residues. The ends were cut back, 1 base at V and 0 bases at J, with 10 bases in the middle. The CDR3 DNA reads TGTGCCAGCAGCGTATACCAGAACGCGAACACCGGGGAGCTGTTTTTT. Protein: CASSVYQNANTGELFF.